Following are 23 T cell receptor beta chains from one sample sequenced in a study of breast tumors, draining lymph nodes, adjacent tissues. Samples came from axillary lymph nodes draining the breast cancer. TCRdb re-called the multiplex PCR reads through MiXCR, storing one row per CDR3 protein. The data hold under 350,000 distinct CDR3 sequences, with 30% to 35% observed a single time. The sequenced sample consisted of axillary lymph node tissue. All receptors come from a female donor with breast cancer. Some clones in this sample may be carry-over from other donors' samples.

This clonotype was detected many times. This chain links TRBV7-6 with TRBJ2-1, with 9 positions matching TRBD2. This CDR3 region has 15 residues. Per germline, CDR1 SGHVS and CDR2 FNYEAQ. V lost 1 base to trimming and J lost 8 bases; unmatched junction nucleotides: 6. The CDR3: CASSLVAGVLDEQFF. The CDR3 nucleotides read TGTGCCAGCAGCTTAGTAGCGGGAGTTTTAGATGAGCAGTTCTTC.

This clonotype has at least ten counts. The rearrangement joins TRBV5-1 to TRBJ2-3; possible D gene TRBD1, 6 bases. This CDR3 has 15 amino acids. Trimming took off 4 bases at V and 0 bases at J, with 12 bases between the two ends. Germline CDR1 reads SGHRS; CDR2 reads YFSETQ. The CDR3 bases are TGCGCCAGCAGCGGCCTCAGGGGTAGCACAGATACGCAGTATTTT. As protein: CASSGLRGSTDTQYF. The whole variable domain, filled in from reference TRBV5-1 and TRBJ2-3, reads KAGVTQTPRYLIKTRGQQVTLSCSPISGHRSVSWYQQTPGQGLQFLFEYFSETQRNKGNFPGRFSGRQFSNSRSEMNVSTLELGDSALYLCASSGLRGSTDTQYFGPGTRLTVL.

This clonotype was picked up many times. One end of the junction is discordant with germline, which a read error may explain. This chain joins TRBV19 and TRBJ2-2; maybe TRBD1 (6 bases). Germline V gene sequence: CDR1 LNHDA, CDR2 SQIVND (reference sequence). The CDR3 consists of 15 residues. The CDR3 reads CATSNRVSNTGELFF. The CDR3 nucleotides are TGTGCCACTAGTAACAGGGTCTCGAACACCGGGGAGCTGTTTTTT.

This clonotype was seen many times. The chain has TRBV11-1 and TRBJ1-5; D is unclear. Germline lookup yields CDR1 SGHAT and CDR2 FQDESV (reference sequence). Trimming took off 1 base at V and 4 bases at J, with 11 bases between the two ends. CDR3 size: 15 residues. This CDR3 is CASSLGGTPNQPQHF. In nucleotides, the CDR3 is TGTGCCAGCAGCTTAGGTGGCACACCGAATCAGCCCCAGCATTTT.

The chain has TRBV18 and TRBJ2-5, with TRBD2 matching over 7 bases. The CDR3 length is 14 residues. V lost 6 bases to trimming and J lost 3 bases; unmatched junction nucleotides: 7. Germline V gene lookup returns CDR1 KGHSH and CDR2 LQKENI. DNA for the CDR3: TGTGCCAGCTCCAGACGGGGGAGGGAAGAGACCCAGTACTTC. Its translation is CASSRRGREETQYF.

This clonotype was seen ten or more times. As DNA, the CDR3 is TGCGCCAGCAGTCCCCAGTCCCAAGGGGGGGAAAAACTGTTTTTT. This sequence encodes CASSPQSQGGEKLFF. The genes are TRBV4-3 and TRBJ1-4, with a weak D call TRBD1 (6 bases). This CDR3 spans 15 amino acids. Germline CDR1 LGHNA, CDR2 YSLEER. Trimming removed 6 bases at V and 8 bases at J, with 19 bases between.

The chain joins TRBV6-1 to TRBJ2-1; D may be TRBD1 (6 bases). Per the germline V gene, CDR1 is MNHNS and CDR2 is SASEGT. This CDR3 has 15 residues. V gave up 2 bases and J gave up 7 bases, with 15 bases separating them. This chain's CDR3 is CASSERFRGSNEQFF. DNA for the CDR3: TGTGCCAGCAGTGAACGTTTCAGGGGATCGAATGAGCAGTTCTTC.

This clonotype was seen ten or more times. The rearrangement links TRBV6-5 to TRBJ1-2, with TRBD1 matching over 7 bases. Per the germline V gene, CDR1 is MNHEY and CDR2 is SVGAGI. The CDR3 is 14 amino acids. Trimming took 2 bases from V and 8 from J; bases not matched to a gene: 8. The CDR3 nucleotides read TGTGCCAGCAGTTACGCAACGGACAGGACGGGCTACACCTTC. It specifies CASSYATDRTGYTF.

About this clonotype itself: Since a much larger clone is just one base distant, this may be a read error. The chain employs TRBV10-3 and TRBJ1-4; 7 bases are a match to TRBD1. The CDR3 covers 16 residues. Trimming cost V 6 bases and J 5 bases; bases outside gene matches: 12. Per the germline V gene, CDR1 is ENHRY and CDR2 is SYGVKD. The DNA for the CDR3 is TGTGCCATCAGACCCGGGGCCGGGACAGCGAATGAAAAACTGTTTTTT. This gives the protein CAIRPGAGTANEKLFF.

V usage is TRBV6-2 or TRBV6-3 and J usage is TRBJ2-2, with 8 nucleotides matching TRBD2. This CDR3 region has 14 residues. The junction had 2 bases not matched to a gene; V was cut back by 2 bases and J by 6 bases. CDR1 is MNHEY, CDR2 SVGEGT, per germline. The CDR3 reads CASSYSGRPGELFF. CDR3 DNA: TGTGCCAGCAGTTACAGCGGGAGACCCGGGGAGCTGTTTTTT.

As to this clonotype: This could be a read error, since a much larger clone is one nucleotide away. The rearrangement joins TRBV14 to TRBJ2-3; the match to TRBD2 covers 12 bases. Germline trimming cut 3 bases from V and 1 base from J; bases unmatched to any gene: 8. The germline V gene has CDR1 SGHDN and CDR2 FVKESK. The CDR3 has 18 amino acids. The chain's CDR3 is CASSHQLAGGRGTDTQYF. The CDR3 nucleotides read TGTGCCAGCAGCCACCAACTAGCGGGAGGCCGGGGCACAGATACGCAGTATTTT.

With regard to this clonotype: A much more abundant neighbour one base away suggests this may be a read error. V and J are TRBV5-8 and TRBJ2-3, with no clear D. Germline V gene data show CDR1 as SGHTS and CDR2 as YDEGEE. The CDR3 is 13 residues long. Written as DNA, the CDR3 is TGTACCAGCAGCTTGGCCTCTTCAGATACGCAGTATTTT. Encoded protein: CTSSLASSDTQYF.

Details on this clonotype: A much larger clone differs by one base, so this may be a read error. The chain carries TRBV20-1 and TRBJ2-7; D possibly matches TRBD1 or TRBD2 (5 bases each). This CDR3 is 12 amino acids long. CDR1 is DFQATT and CDR2 is SNEGSKA in the germline V gene (reference sequence). The CDR3 here is CSVVPHGDEPYF. DNA of the CDR3: TGCAGTGTGGTGCCCCACGGGGACGAGCCGTACTTC.

This clonotype occurred many times. The genes are TRBV25-1 and TRBJ2-6; no clear D. Germline CDR1 MGHDK, CDR2 SYGVNS. The V gene lost 0 bases and the J gene lost 2 bases, with 8 bases spanning the gap. This CDR3 region has 16 residues. In DNA, the CDR3 is TGTGCCAGCAGTGAATATAGGCCCACTGGGGCCAACGTCCTGACTTTC. Its protein product is CASSEYRPTGANVLTF.

This clonotype was seen repeatedly, ten times or more. This chain links TRBV12-3 or TRBV12-4 with TRBJ1-6; 7 bases fit TRBD1. V shed 5 bases and J 7 bases; nucleotides not matched to a gene: 8. The CDR3 length is 15 residues. The CDR3 spells CASSPGQLGNSPLHF. The CDR3 region has the DNA TGTGCCAGCAGTCCGGGACAGCTAGGGAATTCACCCCTCCACTTT.

This clonotype showed up many times. The rearrangement uses TRBV5-8 and TRBJ1-2, with D hard to call. This CDR3 has 15 amino acids. Deletions cut 1 base from V and 6 bases from J, with 16 bases between. Germline V gene data show CDR1 as SGHTS and CDR2 as YDEGEE. The CDR3 protein is CASSLRKTDFHGYTF. CDR3 DNA sequence: TGTGCCAGCAGCTTGCGTAAGACTGATTTTCATGGCTACACCTTC.

This clonotype was recorded at least ten times. The chain recombines TRBV5-1 with TRBJ2-5; D not certain. Germline V lookup: CDR1 SGHRS, CDR2 YFSETQ. Trimming pared 4 bases from V and 2 bases from J, leaving 12 bases between. This CDR3 region has 14 residues. CDR3 region: CASSPVGDQETQYF. DNA for the CDR3: TGCGCCAGCAGCCCGGTCGGAGATCAAGAGACCCAGTACTTC.

This clonotype was detected many times. The gene calls are TRBV20-1 and TRBJ2-7, with 7 bases matching TRBD2. The germline V gene has CDR1 DFQATT and CDR2 SNEGSKA (reference sequence). The CDR3 covers 14 residues. V lost 5 bases, J lost 1 base, and 8 bases stayed unmatched. As DNA, the CDR3 is TGCAGTGCTGGACGACTAGCCGGATCCTACGAGCAGTACTTC. This encodes CSAGRLAGSYEQYF.

This clonotype appeared many times. V gene TRBV20-1 combines with J gene TRBJ2-3, with a possible D match to TRBD1 (6 bases). With 0 bases removed from V and 5 bases from J, the gap between germline ends came to 15 bases. Germline V gene lookup returns CDR1 DFQATT and CDR2 SNEGSKA (reference sequence). The CDR3 sequence is 15 residues long. The CDR3 is CSARDARGFLDTQYF. Written as DNA, the CDR3 is TGCAGTGCTAGAGATGCCAGGGGCTTTTTAGATACGCAGTATTTT.

Worth noting for this clonotype: This may be a read error: a much more frequent sequence differs by one nucleotide. The CDR3 DNA follows: TGTGCCAGCAGCATGGGACAGACCGCTCGGGGTGAGACCCAGTACTTC. It is translated as CASSMGQTARGETQYF. The V gene is TRBV5-8, the J gene TRBJ2-5; 7 bases are shared with TRBD1. Germline loops: CDR1 SGHTS, CDR2 YDEGEE. Trimming cost V 4 bases and J 5 bases; bases outside gene matches: 14. The CDR3 runs to 16 residues.

This clonotype occurred many times. The chain joins TRBV11-3 to TRBJ2-5; 8 bases line up with TRBD1. The CDR3 sequence is 14 residues long. V was pared by 5 bases and J by 5 bases, with 7 bases of the junction left unmatched. Germline V gives CDR1 SGHNT, CDR2 YENEEA. For the CDR3, the DNA is TGTGCCAGCAGCCCGGGACAGGATGGGGAGACCCAGTACTTC. Its translation is CASSPGQDGETQYF.

This clonotype has ten or more counts. This chain links TRBV18 with TRBJ2-5; 9 nucleotides agree with TRBD1. Germline assignment: CDR1 KGHSH and CDR2 LQKENI. The length of the CDR3 is 16 residues. J gave up 5 bases and V 3 bases, and 10 bases lay outside the gene matches. The CDR3 nucleotides read TGTGCCAGCTCACCCCAAACGGGACAGGGCGGCGAGACCCAGTACTTC. The encoded protein is CASSPQTGQGGETQYF.

In its sample, this clonotype was seen many times. The J gene is TRBJ2-7, the V gene TRBV6-1; the match to TRBD1 covers 9 bases. From germline, CDR1 is MNHNS and CDR2 SASEGT. Germline trimming cut 7 bases from V and 3 bases from J; bases unmatched to any gene: 7. The CDR3 covers 14 residues. The CDR3 DNA reads TGTGCCAGCATTCGGGACAGGGAGTTCTACGAGCAGTACTTC. Its protein is CASIRDREFYEQYF.